Sequencing of this T cell receptor beta chain was carried out in a study of CD8 T cells in ankylosing spondylitis. Study-level findings and limits: In ankylosing spondylitis blood, a motif of roughly eight highly homologous TCR beta variants appeared characteristic.

The length of the CDR3 is 13 residues. Between the trimmed V and J ends, which lost 3 bases and 1 base, there was a span of 9 bases. Germline V CDR1 and CDR2: SQVTM, ANQGSEA. There are many counts of this clonotype. The antigen is undetermined. TCRdb reprocessed the 5' RACE reads with MiXCR, giving one entry per CDR3 protein. Of 500,000 to 650,000 distinct CDR3 sequences listed, approximately 5.3% are singletons. This receptor was taken from a male donor with ankylosing spondylitis. V is TRBV29-1 and J is TRBJ1-1; no clear D gene. The sample taken for sequencing was blood, either unsorted or a sorted T cell fraction (not recorded which). The CDR3 loop is CSVEVSGNTEAFF. The CDR3 region has the DNA TGCAGCGTTGAGGTGTCGGGGAACACTGAAGCTTTCTTT.